The following is a T cell receptor (beta chain) sequence with its context. The CDR3 is made up of 14 amino acids. The germline V and J ends were trimmed by 0 bases and 3 bases, with 9 bases remaining between them. CDR1 is SGDLS, CDR2 YYNGEE, per germline. The source of the sample is a study of blood T cell repertoires in COVID-19. Original analysis: Estimates of nucleated cell counts were drawn from the amplification of reference gene primers. TCRdb's table, derived via immunoSEQ multiplex PCR, lists solely in-frame clones and lacks some. V and J calls and clone size are as listed in that table; D and trimming were resolved from the DNA. Among around 280,000 clones listed, 85% were seen once.

Sequences were obtained from peripheral blood. This clonotype originated in a woman between 45 and 65 years old with active or convalescent COVID-19. The chain employs TRBV9 and TRBJ1-1; no definite D call. CDR3 sequence (DNA): TGTGCCAGCAGCGTAGTTCCCGGGGACACTGAAGCTTTCTTT. It yields the protein CASSVVPGDTEAFF.